This is a list of T cell receptor beta chains from one sample in a study of T cell responses to AZD1222 COVID-19 vaccine. This table comes from immunoSEQ multiplex PCR, and its TCRdb copy is limited to in-frame clones, with some not included. The data show about 120,000 clones, 85% to 90% seen once. This sample comprised peripheral blood, obtained 28 days after the second AZD1222 dose. The receptors derive from an adult who received the AZD1222 COVID-19 vaccine. CDR3s include the opening cysteine and the closing phenylalanine or tryptophan. Fields, in order: clone size, J gene, D gene, V gene, CDR3 protein, CDR3 DNA. The D gene is left open where the match is weak. A clone size is listed for some rows: how often the clone was seen (once, few, many), or a class if it is expanded.

NA | TRBJ1-2 | NA | TRBV11-2 | CASSLGTYGYTF | TGTGCCAGCAGCTTAGGGACGTATGGCTACACCTTC
NA | TRBJ1-5 | TRBD1 | TRBV24-1 | CATSEDGTGGQAPQHF | TGTGCCACCAGTGAAGATGGGACAGGGGGTCAAGCGCCCCAGCATTTT
NA | TRBJ1-4 | NA | TRBV4-1 | CASSQVLKRDNEKLFF | TGCGCCAGCAGCCAAGTGTTGAAACGGGATAATGAAAAACTGTTTTTT
NA | TRBJ1-2 | NA | TRBV6-5 | CASSLGFYGYTF | TGTGCCAGCAGTCTGGGGTTCTATGGCTACACCTTC
NA | TRBJ1-1 | NA | TRBV12-3/TRBV12-4 | CASTRPWTEAFF | TGTGCCAGCACCAGGCCCTGGACTGAAGCTTTCTTT
NA | TRBJ1-1 | NA | TRBV5-4 | CASSPQEAGPRAFF | TGTGCCAGCAGCCCCCAGGAGGCGGGACCTCGGGCTTTCTTT
NA | TRBJ1-5 | TRBD1 | TRBV28 | CASSPGTGGRGQPQHF | TGTGCCAGCAGCCCCGGGACAGGGGGAAGAGGGCAGCCCCAGCATTTT
NA | TRBJ1-1 | NA | TRBV11-2 | CASSYSWENTEAFF | TGTGCCAGCAGCTACTCTTGGGAGAACACTGAAGCTTTCTTT
NA | TRBJ2-1 | TRBD2 | TRBV11-3 | CASSLAGGTYNEQFF | TGTGCCAGCAGCCTAGCGGGGGGTACCTACAATGAGCAGTTCTTC
NA | TRBJ1-5 | NA | TRBV2 | CASSEAGWGKPQHF | TGTGCCAGCAGTGAAGCTGGCTGGGGTAAGCCCCAGCATTTT
NA | TRBJ2-2 | NA | TRBV4-1 | CASSPDREGYTGELFF | TGCGCCAGCAGCCCCGACAGGGAGGGGTACACCGGGGAGCTGTTTTTT
NA | TRBJ2-3 | NA | TRBV5-6 | CASSLGQLGTDTQYF | TGTGCCAGCAGCTTGGGACAGTTGGGCACAGATACGCAGTATTTT
NA | TRBJ1-1 | TRBD1 | TRBV27 | CASSLWTGGLNTEAFF | TGTGCCAGCAGTTTATGGACAGGGGGATTGAACACTGAAGCTTTCTTT
NA | TRBJ2-5 | NA | TRBV20-1 | CGTGPETQYF | TGCGGGACGGGTCCGGAGACCCAGTACTTC
NA | TRBJ1-3 | NA | TRBV2 | CASSPTSGNTIYF | TGTGCCAGCAGCCCCACCTCTGGAAACACCATATATTTT
few | TRBJ1-1 | TRBD1 | TRBV28 | CASITTGEQNTEAFF | TGTGCCAGCATTACGACAGGGGAACAGAACACTGAAGCTTTCTTT
NA | TRBJ1-1 | TRBD1 | TRBV2 | CASGPTTGGLRTEAFF | TGTGCCAGCGGGCCTACCACAGGGGGATTAAGGACTGAAGCTTTCTTT
NA | TRBJ1-1 | NA | TRBV18 | CASSPSNLNTEAFF | TGTGCCAGCTCACCAAGCAACCTGAACACTGAAGCTTTCTTT
NA | TRBJ2-3 | TRBD1 | TRBV6-5 | CASSSDRGSDTQYF | TGTGCCAGCAGTTCGGACAGGGGTTCAGATACGCAGTATTTT
NA | TRBJ2-7 | NA | TRBV9 | CASRVGGGPTYEQYF | TGTGCCAGCCGCGTAGGGGGGGGGCCTACCTACGAGCAGTACTTC
NA | TRBJ2-5 | NA | TRBV9 | CASSVARTETQYF | TGTGCCAGCAGCGTAGCCCGCACAGAGACCCAGTACTTC
NA | TRBJ2-5 | NA | TRBV18 | CASSPPGLVQETQYF | TGTGCCAGCTCACCACCGGGACTCGTCCAAGAGACCCAGTACTTC
NA | TRBJ1-2 | NA | TRBV4-3 | CASSQAVGGLGYGYTF | TGCGCCAGCAGCCAAGCCGTTGGTGGGCTTGGGTATGGCTACACCTTC
NA | TRBJ1-1 | NA | TRBV19 | CASSGRNTEAFF | TGTGCCAGTAGCGGAAGGAACACTGAAGCTTTCTTT
NA | TRBJ2-6 | NA | TRBV7-9 | CASSLAGAGANVLTF | TGTGCCAGCAGCTTAGCCGGGGCTGGGGCCAACGTCCTGACTTTC
NA | TRBJ2-7 | TRBD1 | TRBV5-1 | CASSLNRGFTPSYEQYF | TGCGCCAGCAGCTTGAACAGGGGGTTTACCCCCTCCTACGAGCAGTACTTC
NA | TRBJ2-7 | NA | TRBV11-2 | CASSRYASEQYF | TGTGCCAGCAGCCGATACGCATCTGAGCAGTACTTC
NA | TRBJ2-3 | NA | TRBV28 | CASSPTGRDTQYF | TGTGCCAGCAGTCCTACGGGACGAGATACGCAGTATTTT
NA | TRBJ1-1 | NA | TRBV18 | CASSPRTGKTEAFF | TGTGCCAGCTCACCACGGACGGGGAAAACTGAAGCTTTCTTT
NA | TRBJ1-1 | NA | TRBV7-9 | CANDRPPNTEAFF | TGTGCCAATGACAGGCCGCCGAACACTGAAGCTTTCTTT
NA | TRBJ1-3 | NA | TRBV19 | CASSIDSSGNTIYF | TGTGCCAGTAGTATAGACAGCTCTGGAAACACCATATATTTT
NA | TRBJ2-3 | NA | TRBV29-1 | CSVEDGGRTDTQYF | TGCAGCGTTGAAGATGGGGGCCGCACAGATACGCAGTATTTT